Below are 30 T cell receptor beta chains sequenced from a single sample in a study of T cell responses to AZD1222 COVID-19 vaccine. The table came from immunoSEQ multiplex PCR; TCRdb's copy has only in-frame clones and leaves some out. The sample shows 120,000 or so clones, roughly 88% of them seen only once. The sequencing here drew on peripheral blood, taken 28 days after the second AZD1222 dose. The receptors derive from an adult who received the AZD1222 COVID-19 vaccine.

The rearrangement links TRBV7-8 to TRBJ1-6; D unresolved. Trimming pared 0 bases from V and 9 bases from J, leaving 6 bases between. This CDR3 has 13 amino acids. Germline-derived CDR1 and CDR2 are SGHVS and FQNEAQ. CDR3 in amino acids: CASSLALFSPLHF. CDR3 DNA sequence: TGTGCCAGCAGCTTAGCGTTGTTTTCACCCCTCCACTTT.

This clone has a handful of counts. Here the CDR3 reads CASSRGIGTEAFF. As DNA, the CDR3 is TGTGCCAGCAGCCGGGGGATTGGCACTGAAGCTTTCTTT. V usage is TRBV3-1 (or the pseudogene TRBV3-2) and J usage is TRBJ1-1; a weak D match, TRBD1 (5 bases). The CDR3 totals 13 residues. From germline, CDR1 is LGHDT and CDR2 YNNKEL (reference sequence). V lost 4 bases, J lost 4 bases, and 10 bases lay in between.

The gene calls are TRBV5-5 and TRBJ1-2; no firm D call. Germline V gene data show CDR1 as SGHKS and CDR2 as YYEKEE (reference sequence). The CDR3 is 14 residues long. V lost 0 bases to trimming and J lost 4 bases, with 10 bases between them. DNA of the CDR3: TGTGCCAGCAGCTTGGAAATGAGTCCCTATGGCTACACCTTC. It yields the protein CASSLEMSPYGYTF. The full variable domain, with the rest looked up from reference TRBV5-5 and TRBJ1-2, is DAGVTQSPTHLIKTRGQQVTLRCSPISGHKSVSWYQQVLGQGPQFIFQYYEKEERGRGNFPDRFSARQFPNYSSELNVNALLLGDSALYLCASSLEMSPYGYTFGSGTRLTVV.

The rearrangement joins TRBV7-9 to TRBJ2-7, with D hard to call. The CDR3 contains 13 residues. Germline V gene lookup returns CDR1 SEHNR and CDR2 FQNEAQ (reference sequence). Trimming cost V 0 bases and J 1 base, with 4 bases left between them. CDR3 sequence reads: CASSLARSYEQYF. CDR3 DNA sequence: TGTGCCAGCAGCTTAGCTAGGTCCTACGAGCAGTACTTC.

The J gene is TRBJ1-1, the V gene TRBV18; no clear D gene. The CDR3 is 14 amino acids. The germline CDR1 and CDR2 sequences are KGHSH and LQKENI. V lost 5 bases and J lost 0, with 10 bases in between. In DNA, the CDR3 is TGTGCCAGCTCATGGCAAGACATGAACACTGAAGCTTTCTTT. Its translation: CASSWQDMNTEAFF.

The gene calls are TRBV15 and TRBJ1-5; the match to TRBD1 covers 7 bases. The CDR3 sequence is 15 residues long. Trimming cost V 4 bases and J 7 bases; bases outside gene matches: 10. Germline V gene data show CDR1 as LNHNV and CDR2 as YYDKDF (reference sequence). CDR3 amino acids: CATSTRDSFIQPQHF. The CDR3 nucleotides are TGTGCCACCAGCACCCGGGACAGTTTCATACAGCCCCAGCATTTT.

The chain links TRBV7-9 to TRBJ1-2; D is possibly TRBD1 (6 bases). Germline V CDR1 and CDR2: SEHNR, FQNEAQ (reference sequence). V lost 6 bases to trimming and J lost 3 bases, with 20 bases between them. This CDR3 has 16 amino acids. The CDR3 here is CASREQTGSIDYGYTF. The CDR3 nucleotides read TGTGCCAGCAGAGAACAGACAGGTAGTATCGACTATGGCTACACCTTC.

This clone was recorded a few times. The V and J genes are TRBV5-1 and TRBJ2-7, with 7 bases fitting TRBD1. Germline CDR1 reads SGHRS; CDR2 reads YFSETQ. The CDR3 length is 15 residues. V lost 4 bases and J lost 1; bases outside the gene matches: 8. CDR3 sequence: CASSIQGPVSYEQYF. The CDR3 DNA is TGCGCCAGCAGCATACAGGGGCCCGTTTCCTACGAGCAGTACTTC.

The rearrangement uses TRBV29-1 and TRBJ1-2, with 7 bases fitting TRBD1. This CDR3 is built from 18 residues. Per the germline V gene, CDR1 is SQVTM and CDR2 is ANQGSEA. V was clipped by 4 bases and J by 0 bases; unmatched bases: 17. In DNA, the CDR3 is TGCAGCGTTGGCCGGTTAGGGGGCCGGGACGGCTCTAACTATGGCTACACCTTC. It encodes CSVGRLGGRDGSNYGYTF.

CDR3 coding DNA: TGTGCCAGCTCACCAGTCGGGAAGACAGCGGCTGGAAACACCATATATTTT. Its translation is CASSPVGKTAAGNTIYF. This chain uses TRBV18 with TRBJ1-3; maybe TRBD1 (5 bases). V was clipped by 2 bases and J by 2 bases, with 16 bases between them. There are 17 residues in the CDR3. Per germline, CDR1 KGHSH and CDR2 LQKENI.

The chain recombines TRBV24-1 with TRBJ2-1; D gene unclear. Germline assignment: CDR1 KGHDR and CDR2 SFDVKD. Deletions cut 9 bases from V and 2 bases from J, with 10 bases between. The CDR3 has 13 residues. This chain's CDR3 is CATWSPTYNEQFF. The CDR3 DNA sequence: TGTGCCACCTGGTCCCCCACCTACAATGAGCAGTTCTTC.

V is TRBV6-5 and J is TRBJ2-2, with D hard to call. Deletions cut 6 bases from V and 5 bases from J, with 10 bases between. Germline V gives CDR1 MNHEY, CDR2 SVGAGI. The CDR3 runs 13 residues. The CDR3 nucleotides are TGTGCCAGCAGCCCCGGGTGGACCGGGGAGCTGTTTTTT. The encoded protein is CASSPGWTGELFF.

The chain combines TRBV10-2 with TRBJ1-6; 9 nucleotides agree with TRBD1. This CDR3 spans 16 amino acids. V lost 5 bases and J lost 5; bases outside the gene matches: 7. Germline CDR1 WSHSY, CDR2 SAAADI. The CDR3 nucleotides are TGCGCCAGCAGTCCACAGGGGGCAGTTAATAATTCACCCCTCCACTTT. This gives the protein CASSPQGAVNNSPLHF.

V gene TRBV7-2 combines with J gene TRBJ2-7, with 9 bases fitting TRBD2. Germline lookup yields CDR1 SGHTA and CDR2 FQGNSA. The V and J ends lost 5 bases and 1 base, in that order; junction bases with no gene match: 6. CDR3 length: 15 amino acids. The CDR3 DNA follows: TGTGCCAGCAGCCTGGGGCGGGGGGGATCCTACGAGCAGTACTTC. Its translation: CASSLGRGGSYEQYF.

The V call is TRBV18, the J call TRBJ2-7; no firm D call. The length of the CDR3 is 15 residues. Trimming removed 5 bases at V and 2 bases at J, with 16 bases between. CDR1 and CDR2 (germline): KGHSH, LQKENI. CDR3 nucleotide sequence: TGTGCCAGCTCATCCCGAGGAGACGTTACCTACGAGCAGTACTTC. Amino acid sequence: CASSSRGDVTYEQYF.

The V call is TRBV10-3, the J call TRBJ1-5; 7 bases are a match to TRBD1. This CDR3 contains 15 residues. V lost 2 bases to trimming and J lost 1 base; unmatched junction nucleotides: 2. Germline CDR1 ENHRY, CDR2 SYGVKD. CDR3 residues: CAISEQGGSNQPQHF. CDR3 nucleotides: TGTGCCATCAGTGAGCAGGGGGGCAGCAATCAGCCCCAGCATTTT.

The chain joins TRBV15 to TRBJ1-1; the D gene is possibly TRBD1 (5 bases). V was clipped by 4 bases and J by 1 base, with 7 bases between them. The CDR3 contains 13 residues. CDR1 and CDR2 from the germline V gene are LNHNV and YYDKDF (reference sequence). CDR3 in DNA: TGTGCCACCAGCATGGACAAGAACACTGAAGCTTTCTTT. Translating it yields CATSMDKNTEAFF.

The rearrangement uses TRBV7-2 and TRBJ1-2; D unresolved. The CDR3 runs 12 residues. V lost 5 bases and J 5 bases, leaving 9 bases between the germline ends. Germline V gene sequence: CDR1 SGHTA, CDR2 FQGNSA. The CDR3 region is CASSRDAYGYTF. The DNA for the CDR3 is TGTGCCAGCAGCCGCGATGCTTATGGCTACACCTTC.

This clone was detected once. The chain couples TRBV25-1 to TRBJ1-2, with TRBD1 matching over 10 bases. This CDR3 region has 15 residues. Per germline, CDR1 MGHDK and CDR2 SYGVNS. V lost 6 bases and J lost 7; bases outside the gene matches: 11. CDR3: CASREGTGVISGYTF. CDR3 bases: TGTGCCAGCAGGGAGGGGACAGGGGTAATCTCTGGCTACACCTTC.

The J gene is TRBJ1-2, the V gene TRBV3-1 (or the pseudogene TRBV3-2); 11 positions match TRBD1. There are 15 residues in the CDR3. V lost 3 bases, J lost 4 bases, and 4 bases stayed unmatched. From germline, CDR1 is LGHDT and CDR2 YNNKEL (reference sequence). CDR3 nucleotides: TGTGCCAGCAGCCACGGACAGGGGGCGACCTATGGCTACACCTTC. This codes for CASSHGQGATYGYTF.

The rearrangement joins TRBV3-1 (or the pseudogene TRBV3-2) to TRBJ1-2; the D is unclear. The V end lost 0 bases, the J end lost 4 bases, and 18 bases lay between the germline ends. Germline CDR1 reads LGHDT; CDR2 reads YNNKEL (reference sequence). This CDR3 contains 17 residues. The DNA of the CDR3 is TGTGCCAGCAGCCAAGATCAAGATATTGGCAGAACCTATGGCTACACCTTC. It yields the protein CASSQDQDIGRTYGYTF.

V is TRBV19 and J is TRBJ1-2, with D unclear. V lost 4 bases to trimming and J lost 6 bases, with 12 bases between them. Germline V gives CDR1 LNHDA, CDR2 SQIVND (reference sequence). CDR3 length: 13 amino acids. The DNA for the CDR3 is TGTGCCAGTAGTAGGCAAGAGACGGATGGCTACACCTTC. Translation: CASSRQETDGYTF.

The V and J genes are TRBV18 and TRBJ2-1, with D unclear. The CDR3 is 13 amino acids. Deletions cut 2 bases from V and 1 base from J, with 3 bases between. Germline values: CDR1 KGHSH, CDR2 LQKENI. CDR3 coding DNA: TGTGCCAGCTCACCAGGATCCTACAATGAGCAGTTCTTC. Protein product: CASSPGSYNEQFF.

The genes are TRBV19 and TRBJ2-7, with TRBD2 matching 11 bases. V was pared by 9 bases and J by 3 bases, with 4 bases of the junction left unmatched. The germline V gene has CDR1 LNHDA and CDR2 SQIVND (reference sequence). The CDR3 sequence is 13 residues long. This CDR3 is CASALAGGYEQYF. In DNA form, the CDR3 reads TGTGCCAGCGCCCTAGCGGGGGGCTACGAGCAGTACTTC.

The genes are TRBV11-2 and TRBJ1-4; 7 bases are shared with TRBD1. Germline V gene sequence: CDR1 SGHAT, CDR2 FQNNGV. Trimming cost V 4 bases and J 10 bases; bases outside gene matches: 15. The CDR3 extends over 16 amino acids. DNA of the CDR3: TGTGCCAGCAGCTCGCCCAGACAGGGAGGAGGAAGAAAACTGTTTTTT. It codes for CASSSPRQGGGRKLFF.

CDR3 nucleotide sequence: TGTGCCAGCAGCTCACAGGGTTATGAGCAGTTCTTC. It yields the protein CASSSQGYEQFF. The genes are TRBV7-3 and TRBJ2-1; possible D gene TRBD1, 6 bases. The CDR3 spans 12 residues. The V end lost 4 bases, the J end lost 8 bases, and 9 bases lay between the germline ends. From germline, CDR1 is SGHTA and CDR2 FQGTGA.

This chain joins TRBV28 and TRBJ2-7; 7 bases align to TRBD1. Germline V CDR1 and CDR2: MDHEN, SYDVKM. Losses at the gene ends were 5 bases for V and 4 bases for J; bases not matched to a gene: 14. The CDR3 contains 16 residues. CDR3 protein: CASSVGSETGIYEQYF. The DNA of the CDR3 is TGTGCCAGCAGTGTGGGGTCCGAGACAGGGATTTACGAGCAGTACTTC.

This chain links TRBV7-2 with TRBJ2-7, with D maybe TRBD1 (5 bases). V shed 1 base and J shed 6 bases, with 13 bases lying between them. CDR3 length equals 14 residues. Germline CDR1 and CDR2: SGHTA and FQGNSA. CDR3 in DNA: TGTGCCAGCAGCTTAGGACAGACCCCTGTCGAGCAGTACTTC. Protein: CASSLGQTPVEQYF.

This chain connects TRBV12-3 or TRBV12-4 to TRBJ1-5; possible D gene TRBD1, 5 bases. V gave up 7 bases and J gave up 6 bases, with 13 bases separating them. The CDR3 has 13 residues. The CDR3 is CASTRGVGQPQHF. In nucleotides, the CDR3 is TGTGCCAGCACTAGGGGCGTGGGTCAGCCCCAGCATTTT.

The chain carries TRBV14 and TRBJ1-6; no firm D call. V gave up 1 base and J gave up 15 bases, with 13 bases separating them. This CDR3 region has 13 residues. Germline V gives CDR1 SGHDN, CDR2 FVKESK. DNA of the CDR3: TGTGCCAGCAGCCAAGCAATTCAAGGTGGCCTCCACTTT. Translated, it gives CASSQAIQGGLHF.